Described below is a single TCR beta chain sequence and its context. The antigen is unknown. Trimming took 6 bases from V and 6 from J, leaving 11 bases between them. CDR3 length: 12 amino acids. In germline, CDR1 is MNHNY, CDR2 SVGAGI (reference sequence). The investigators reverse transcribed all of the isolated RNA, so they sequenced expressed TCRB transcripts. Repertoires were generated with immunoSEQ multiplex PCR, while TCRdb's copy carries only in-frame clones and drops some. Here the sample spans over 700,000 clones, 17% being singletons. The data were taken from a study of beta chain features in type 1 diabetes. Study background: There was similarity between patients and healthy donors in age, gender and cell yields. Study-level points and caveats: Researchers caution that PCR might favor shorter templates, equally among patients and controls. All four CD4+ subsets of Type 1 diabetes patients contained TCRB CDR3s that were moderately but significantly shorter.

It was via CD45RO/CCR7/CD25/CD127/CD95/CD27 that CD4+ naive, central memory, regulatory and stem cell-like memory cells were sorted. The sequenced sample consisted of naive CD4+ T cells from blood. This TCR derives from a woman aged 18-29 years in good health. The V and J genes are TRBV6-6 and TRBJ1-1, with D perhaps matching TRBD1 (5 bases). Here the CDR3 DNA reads TGTGCCAGCAGCCTCAGGGTTGCTGAAGCTTTCTTT. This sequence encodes CASSLRVAEAFF.